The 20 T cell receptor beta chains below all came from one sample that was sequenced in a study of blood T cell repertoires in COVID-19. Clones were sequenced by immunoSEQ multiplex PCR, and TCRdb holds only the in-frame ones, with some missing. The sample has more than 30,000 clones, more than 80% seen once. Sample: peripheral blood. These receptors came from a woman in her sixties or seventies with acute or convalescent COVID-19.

CDR3 in amino acids: CASSGVQKGMITDTQYF. For the CDR3, the DNA is TGTGCCAGCAGCGGGGTTCAGAAGGGGATGATCACAGATACGCAGTATTTT. The chain recombines TRBV9 with TRBJ2-3; weak D call: TRBD1 (5 bases). The germline V and J ends were trimmed by 3 bases and 2 bases, with 19 bases remaining between them. Germline V gene data show CDR1 as SGDLS and CDR2 as YYNGEE. The CDR3 consists of 17 residues. Variable domain in full (rest from reference TRBV9 and TRBJ2-3): DSGVTQTPKHLITATGQRVTLRCSPRSGDLSVYWYQQSLDQGLQFLIQYYNGEERAKGNILERFSAQQFPDLHSELNLSSLELGDSALYFCASSGVQKGMITDTQYFGPGTRLTVL.

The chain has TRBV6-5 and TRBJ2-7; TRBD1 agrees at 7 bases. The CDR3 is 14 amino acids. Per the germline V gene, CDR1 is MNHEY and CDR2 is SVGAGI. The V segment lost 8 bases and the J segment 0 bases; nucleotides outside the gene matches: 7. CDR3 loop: CASLHDRVSYEQYF. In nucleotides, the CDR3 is TGTGCCAGCTTGCATGACAGGGTCTCCTACGAGCAGTACTTC.

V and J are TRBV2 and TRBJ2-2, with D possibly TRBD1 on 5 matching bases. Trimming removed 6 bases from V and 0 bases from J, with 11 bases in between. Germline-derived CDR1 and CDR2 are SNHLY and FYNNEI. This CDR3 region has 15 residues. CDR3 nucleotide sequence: TGTGCCAGCAGGGAGACAGTCTCGAACACCGGGGAGCTGTTTTTT. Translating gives CASRETVSNTGELFF.

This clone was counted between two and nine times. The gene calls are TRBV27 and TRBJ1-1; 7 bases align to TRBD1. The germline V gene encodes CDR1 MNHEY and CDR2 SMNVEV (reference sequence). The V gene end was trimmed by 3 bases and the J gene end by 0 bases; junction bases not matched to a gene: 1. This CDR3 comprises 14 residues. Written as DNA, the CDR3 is TGTGCCAGCAGTTTGGACAGGATGAACACTGAAGCTTTCTTT. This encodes CASSLDRMNTEAFF.

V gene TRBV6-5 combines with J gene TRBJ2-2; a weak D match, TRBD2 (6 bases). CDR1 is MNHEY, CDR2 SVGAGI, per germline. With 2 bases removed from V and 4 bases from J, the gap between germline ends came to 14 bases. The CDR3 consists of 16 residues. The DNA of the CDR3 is TGTGCCAGCAGTTACGGTGCGGGACTTCTCACCGGGGAGCTGTTTTTT. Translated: CASSYGAGLLTGELFF.

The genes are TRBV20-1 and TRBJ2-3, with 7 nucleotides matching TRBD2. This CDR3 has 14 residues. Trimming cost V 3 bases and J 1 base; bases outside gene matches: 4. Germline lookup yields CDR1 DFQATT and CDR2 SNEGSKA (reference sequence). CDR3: CSASRGDGTDTQYF. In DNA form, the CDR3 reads TGCAGTGCTAGTCGGGGGGATGGCACAGATACGCAGTATTTT.

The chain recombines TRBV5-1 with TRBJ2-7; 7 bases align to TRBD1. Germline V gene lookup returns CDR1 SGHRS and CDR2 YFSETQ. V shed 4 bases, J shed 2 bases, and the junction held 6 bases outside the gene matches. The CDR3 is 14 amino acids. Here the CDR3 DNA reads TGCGCCAGCAGCGATACCGGGACAGCCTACGAGCAGTACTTC. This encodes CASSDTGTAYEQYF. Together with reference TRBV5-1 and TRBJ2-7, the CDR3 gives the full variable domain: KAGVTQTPRYLIKTRGQQVTLSCSPISGHRSVSWYQQTPGQGLQFLFEYFSETQRNKGNFPGRFSGRQFSNSRSEMNVSTLELGDSALYLCASSDTGTAYEQYFGPGTRLTVT.

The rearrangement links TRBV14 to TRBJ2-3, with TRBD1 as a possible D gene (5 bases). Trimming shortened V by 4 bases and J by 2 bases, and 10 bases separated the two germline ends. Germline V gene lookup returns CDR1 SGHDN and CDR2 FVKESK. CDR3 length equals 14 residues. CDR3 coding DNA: TGTGCCAGCAGCCCTCGACAGTTCACAGATACGCAGTATTTT. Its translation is CASSPRQFTDTQYF.

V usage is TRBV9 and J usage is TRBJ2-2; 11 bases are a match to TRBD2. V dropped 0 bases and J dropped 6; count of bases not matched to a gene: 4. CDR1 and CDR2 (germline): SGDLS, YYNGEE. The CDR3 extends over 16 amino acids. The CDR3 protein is CASSVGSGGAPGELFF. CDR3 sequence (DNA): TGTGCCAGCAGCGTAGGTAGCGGGGGGGCCCCCGGGGAGCTGTTTTTT.

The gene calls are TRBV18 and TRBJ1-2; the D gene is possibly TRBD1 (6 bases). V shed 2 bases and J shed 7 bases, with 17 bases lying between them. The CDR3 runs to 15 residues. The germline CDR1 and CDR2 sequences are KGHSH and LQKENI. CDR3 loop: CASSPNPPGDFGYTF. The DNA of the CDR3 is TGTGCCAGCTCACCAAATCCGCCAGGGGATTTTGGCTACACCTTC.

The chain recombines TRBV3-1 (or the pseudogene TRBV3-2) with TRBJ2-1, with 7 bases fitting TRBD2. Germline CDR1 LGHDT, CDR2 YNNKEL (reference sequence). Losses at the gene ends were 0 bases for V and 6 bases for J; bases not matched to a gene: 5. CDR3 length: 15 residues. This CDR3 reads CASSQEGGLLNEQFF. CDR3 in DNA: TGTGCCAGCAGCCAAGAGGGGGGACTACTCAATGAGCAGTTCTTC.

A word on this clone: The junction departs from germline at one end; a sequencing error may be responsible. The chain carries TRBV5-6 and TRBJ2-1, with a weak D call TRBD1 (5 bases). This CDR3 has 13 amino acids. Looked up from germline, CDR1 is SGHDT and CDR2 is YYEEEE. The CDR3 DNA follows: TGTGCCAGCAGCTCAAATTTGGACAAAGAGCAGTTCTTC. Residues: CASSSNLDKEQFF.

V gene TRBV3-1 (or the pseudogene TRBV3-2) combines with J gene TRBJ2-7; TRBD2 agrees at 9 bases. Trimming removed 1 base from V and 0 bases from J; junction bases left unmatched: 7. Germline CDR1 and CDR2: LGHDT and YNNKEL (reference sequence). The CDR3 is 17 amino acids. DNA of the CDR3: TGTGCCAGCAGCCAAGGAATTGCGGGAGGGCCCTCCTACGAGCAGTACTTC. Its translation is CASSQGIAGGPSYEQYF.

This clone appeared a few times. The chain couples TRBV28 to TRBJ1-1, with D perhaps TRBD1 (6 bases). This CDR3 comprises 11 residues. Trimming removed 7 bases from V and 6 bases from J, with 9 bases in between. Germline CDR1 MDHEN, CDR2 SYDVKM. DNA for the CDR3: TGTGCCAGCACACAGGGTCCTGAAGCTTTCTTT. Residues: CASTQGPEAFF.

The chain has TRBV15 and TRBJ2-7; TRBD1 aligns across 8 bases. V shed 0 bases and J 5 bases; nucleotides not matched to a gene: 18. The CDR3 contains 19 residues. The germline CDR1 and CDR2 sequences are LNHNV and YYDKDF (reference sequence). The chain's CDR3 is CATSRDYSRRRQGSNEQYF. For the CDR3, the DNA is TGTGCCACCAGCAGAGATTACTCTCGCCGGAGACAGGGGTCAAACGAGCAGTACTTC.

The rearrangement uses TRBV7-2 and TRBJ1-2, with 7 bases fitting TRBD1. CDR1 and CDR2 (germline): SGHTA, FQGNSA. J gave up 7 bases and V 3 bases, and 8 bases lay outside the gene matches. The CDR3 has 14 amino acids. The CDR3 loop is CASSFRGGEGGYTF. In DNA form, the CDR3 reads TGTGCCAGCAGCTTTCGAGGGGGCGAGGGTGGCTACACCTTC. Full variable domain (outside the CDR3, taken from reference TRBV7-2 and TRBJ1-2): GAGVSQSPSNKVTEKGKDVELRCDPISGHTALYWYRQSLGQGLEFLIYFQGNSAPDKSGLPSDRFSAERTGGSVSTLTIQRTQQEDSAVYLCASSFRGGEGGYTFGSGTRLTVV.

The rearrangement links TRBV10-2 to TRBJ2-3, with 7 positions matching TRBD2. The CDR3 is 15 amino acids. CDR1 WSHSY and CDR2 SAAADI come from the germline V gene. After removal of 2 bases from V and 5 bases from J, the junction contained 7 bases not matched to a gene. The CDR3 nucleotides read TGCGCCAGCAGTGAGGTGGGAGGGGCCAGAGATACGCAGTATTTT. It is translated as CASSEVGGARDTQYF.

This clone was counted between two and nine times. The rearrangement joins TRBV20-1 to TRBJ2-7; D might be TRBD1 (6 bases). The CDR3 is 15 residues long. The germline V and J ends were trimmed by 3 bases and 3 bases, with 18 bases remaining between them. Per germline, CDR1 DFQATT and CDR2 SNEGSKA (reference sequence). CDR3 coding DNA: TGCAGTGCTAGTGCGACAGGTCTGGGGATCTACGAGCAGTACTTC. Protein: CSASATGLGIYEQYF.

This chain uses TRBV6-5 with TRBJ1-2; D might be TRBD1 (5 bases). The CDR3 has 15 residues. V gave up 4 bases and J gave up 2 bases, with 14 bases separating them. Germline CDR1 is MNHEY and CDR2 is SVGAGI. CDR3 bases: TGTGCCAGCAGTTTTTCAGGGAGGACAAACTATGGCTACACCTTC. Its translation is CASSFSGRTNYGYTF.

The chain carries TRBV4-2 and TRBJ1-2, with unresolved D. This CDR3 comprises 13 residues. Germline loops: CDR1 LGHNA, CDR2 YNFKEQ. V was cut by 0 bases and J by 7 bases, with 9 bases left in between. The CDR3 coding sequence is TGTGCCAGCAGCCAAGATAAAGTCAGTGGCTACACCTTC. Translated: CASSQDKVSGYTF.